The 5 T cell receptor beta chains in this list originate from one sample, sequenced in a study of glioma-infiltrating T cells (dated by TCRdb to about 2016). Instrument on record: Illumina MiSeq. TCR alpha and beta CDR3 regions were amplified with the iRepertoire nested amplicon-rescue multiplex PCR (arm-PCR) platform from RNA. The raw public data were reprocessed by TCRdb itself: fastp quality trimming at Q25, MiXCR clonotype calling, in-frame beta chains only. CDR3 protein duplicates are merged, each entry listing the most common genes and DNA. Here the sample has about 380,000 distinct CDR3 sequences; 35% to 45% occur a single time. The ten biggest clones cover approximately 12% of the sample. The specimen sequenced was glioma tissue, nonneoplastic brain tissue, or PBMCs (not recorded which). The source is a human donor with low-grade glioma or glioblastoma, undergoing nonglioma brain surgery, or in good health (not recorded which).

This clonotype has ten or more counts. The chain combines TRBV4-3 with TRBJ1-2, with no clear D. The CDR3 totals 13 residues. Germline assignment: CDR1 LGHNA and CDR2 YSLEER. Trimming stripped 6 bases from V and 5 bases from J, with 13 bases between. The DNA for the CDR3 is TGCGCCAGCAGTCCAGATGGCCGTTATGGCTACACCTTC. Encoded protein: CASSPDGRYGYTF.

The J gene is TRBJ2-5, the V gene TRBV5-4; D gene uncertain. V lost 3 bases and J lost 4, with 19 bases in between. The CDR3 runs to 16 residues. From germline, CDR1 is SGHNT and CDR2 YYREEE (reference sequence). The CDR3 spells CASSYAQYTGSETQYF. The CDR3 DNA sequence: TGTGCCAGCAGCTATGCTCAGTACACGGGTTCAGAGACCCAGTACTTC.

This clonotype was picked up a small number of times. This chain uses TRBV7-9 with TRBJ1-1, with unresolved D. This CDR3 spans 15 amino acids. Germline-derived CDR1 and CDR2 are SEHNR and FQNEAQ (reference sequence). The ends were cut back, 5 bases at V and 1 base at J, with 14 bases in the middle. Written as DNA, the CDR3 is TGTGCCAGCAGCATACCGACCCGTGAGAACACTGAAGCTTTCTTT. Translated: CASSIPTRENTEAFF.

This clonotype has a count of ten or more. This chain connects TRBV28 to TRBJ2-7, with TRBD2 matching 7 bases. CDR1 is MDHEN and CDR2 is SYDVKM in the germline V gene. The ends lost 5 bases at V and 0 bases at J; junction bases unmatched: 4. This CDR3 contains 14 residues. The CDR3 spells CASSTTSVSYEQYF. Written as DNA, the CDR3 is TGTGCCAGCAGTACAACTAGCGTCTCCTACGAGCAGTACTTC.

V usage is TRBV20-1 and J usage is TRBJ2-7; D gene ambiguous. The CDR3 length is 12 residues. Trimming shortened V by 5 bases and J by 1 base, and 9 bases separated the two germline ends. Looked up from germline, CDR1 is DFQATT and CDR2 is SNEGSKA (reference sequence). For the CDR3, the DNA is TGCAGTGCTGCCGCCGGATCCTACGAGCAGTACTTC. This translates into CSAAAGSYEQYF.